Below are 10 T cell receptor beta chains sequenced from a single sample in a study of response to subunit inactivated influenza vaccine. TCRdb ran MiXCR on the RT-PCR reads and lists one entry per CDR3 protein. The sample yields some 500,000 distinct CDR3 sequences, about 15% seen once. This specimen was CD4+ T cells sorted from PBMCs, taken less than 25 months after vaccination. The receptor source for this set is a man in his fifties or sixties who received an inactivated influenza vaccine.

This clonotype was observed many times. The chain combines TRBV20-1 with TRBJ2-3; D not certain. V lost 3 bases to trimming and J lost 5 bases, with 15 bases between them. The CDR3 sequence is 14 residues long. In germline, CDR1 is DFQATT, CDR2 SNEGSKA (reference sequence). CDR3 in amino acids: CSASPAMSEDTQYF. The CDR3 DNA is TGCAGTGCTAGTCCAGCGATGTCGGAAGATACGCAGTATTTT.

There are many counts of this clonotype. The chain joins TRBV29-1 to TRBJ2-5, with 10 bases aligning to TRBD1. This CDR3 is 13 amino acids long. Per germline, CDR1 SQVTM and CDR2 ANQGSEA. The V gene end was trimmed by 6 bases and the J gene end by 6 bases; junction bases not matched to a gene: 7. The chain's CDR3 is CSVVRDRGQTQYF. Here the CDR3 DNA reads TGCAGCGTAGTCCGGGACAGGGGCCAGACCCAGTACTTC.

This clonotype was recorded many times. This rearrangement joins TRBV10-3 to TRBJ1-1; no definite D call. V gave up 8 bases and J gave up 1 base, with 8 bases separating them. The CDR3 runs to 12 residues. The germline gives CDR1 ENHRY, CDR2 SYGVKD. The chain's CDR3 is CAIGGPNTEAFF. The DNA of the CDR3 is TGTGCCATCGGCGGACCGAACACTGAAGCTTTCTTT.

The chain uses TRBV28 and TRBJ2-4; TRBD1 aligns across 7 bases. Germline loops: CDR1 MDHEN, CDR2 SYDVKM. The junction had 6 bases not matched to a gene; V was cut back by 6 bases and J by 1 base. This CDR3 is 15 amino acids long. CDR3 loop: CASRDRQGAKNIQYF. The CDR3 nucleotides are TGTGCCAGCAGGGACCGACAGGGCGCCAAAAACATTCAGTACTTC.

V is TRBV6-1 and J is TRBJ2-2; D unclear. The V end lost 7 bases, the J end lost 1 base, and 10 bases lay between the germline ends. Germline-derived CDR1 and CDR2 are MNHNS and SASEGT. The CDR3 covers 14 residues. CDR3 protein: CASKDPGNTGELFF. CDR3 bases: TGTGCCAGCAAGGATCCAGGGAACACCGGGGAGCTGTTTTTT.

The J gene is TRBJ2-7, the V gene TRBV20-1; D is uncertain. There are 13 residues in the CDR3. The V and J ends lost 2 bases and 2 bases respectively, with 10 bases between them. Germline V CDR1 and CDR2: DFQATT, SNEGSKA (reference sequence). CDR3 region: CSARLGSAYEQYF. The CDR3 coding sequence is TGCAGTGCTAGACTGGGTTCGGCCTACGAGCAGTACTTC.

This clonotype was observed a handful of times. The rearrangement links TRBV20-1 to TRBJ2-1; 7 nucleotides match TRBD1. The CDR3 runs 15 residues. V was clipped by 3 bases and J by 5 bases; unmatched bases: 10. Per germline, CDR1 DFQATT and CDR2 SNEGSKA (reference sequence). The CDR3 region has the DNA TGCAGTGCTAGTACCGGACAGGCGCGGGACAATGAGCAGTTCTTC. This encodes CSASTGQARDNEQFF.

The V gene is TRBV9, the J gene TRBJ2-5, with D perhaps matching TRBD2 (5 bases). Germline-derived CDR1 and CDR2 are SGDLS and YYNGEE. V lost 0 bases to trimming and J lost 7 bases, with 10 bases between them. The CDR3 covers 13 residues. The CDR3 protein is CASSVAPAGTQYF. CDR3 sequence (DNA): TGTGCCAGCAGCGTAGCCCCGGCGGGGACCCAGTACTTC.

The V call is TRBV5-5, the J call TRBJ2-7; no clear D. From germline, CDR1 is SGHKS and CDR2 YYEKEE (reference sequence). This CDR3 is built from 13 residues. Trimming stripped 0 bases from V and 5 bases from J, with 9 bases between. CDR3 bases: TGTGCCAGCAGCTTGGACGGTTGGAACGAGCAGTACTTC. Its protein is CASSLDGWNEQYF.

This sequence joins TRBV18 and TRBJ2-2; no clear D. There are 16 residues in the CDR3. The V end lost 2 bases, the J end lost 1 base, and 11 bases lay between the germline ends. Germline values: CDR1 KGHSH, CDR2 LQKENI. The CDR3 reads CASSPWGTMNTGELFF. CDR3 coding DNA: TGTGCCAGCTCACCATGGGGTACAATGAACACCGGGGAGCTGTTTTTT.